The text below deals with one T cell receptor (beta chain). The antigen is unknown. Data came from immunoSEQ multiplex PCR; TCRdb stores just in-frame clones and leaves some out. The sample has about 6,800 clones, just under 75% seen once; the top ten hold 2.5% to 3%. This CDR3 is built from 10 residues. The data were taken from a study of neoadjuvant anti-PD-1 for oral cavity cancer. Study as a whole: Most patients had three to four biweekly doses of 3 mg/kg nivolumab before resection. General study results and limits: Each response group had just three patients in TCR analyses.

Patients had newly diagnosed, untreated stage II-IVA oral cavity squamous cell carcinoma. Sequenced material: PBMCs, taken before nivolumab (anti-PD-1) treatment. This rearrangement joins TRBV21-1 to TRBJ1-2. TRBV21-1 is noted as a pseudogene. The sequence was obtained from a person between 35 and 79 years old with oral cavity squamous cell carcinoma. In DNA, the CDR3 is TGTGCCCCTGCTGCGAGGGGCTACACCTTC. This sequence encodes CAPAARGYTF.